Detailed here is one TCR beta chain. What it recognizes is unknown. A multiplex PCR was run with 60 Vbeta primers and 13 Jbeta primers. Profiled with immunoSEQ multiplex PCR; TCRdb holds only in-frame clones, not every one. Of 200,000 or so clones in the sample, around 83% were seen once. This specimen belongs to a study of cytomegalovirus exposure and HLA in healthy donors. The wider study: A previous analysis identified 95 million to 140 million unique TCR beta sequences derived from around 200 million T cells.

General study points: Most TCR sequences were uncommon, yet certain public TCRs appeared in many donors. Data from an earlier analysis indicated that most TCR beta V segments were productive either about 90% or about 30% of the time. Later on, an analysis found that several of the most significant clusters appeared to be linked to common viral pathogens, which included parvovirus B19.

The V gene end was trimmed by 2 bases and the J gene end by 2 bases; junction bases not matched to a gene: 10. The CDR3 totals 16 residues. The germline gives CDR1 SGHDT, CDR2 YYEEEE. Sample: PBMCs. The chain employs TRBV5-6 and TRBJ2-7; 7 bases map to TRBD2. This TCR was sampled from a woman between 40 and 50 years old in good health and CMV-seronegative. The CDR3 loop is CASSLWAGGSTYEQYF. The CDR3 DNA reads as TGTGCCAGCAGCTTATGGGCGGGCGGGAGCACCTACGAGCAGTACTTC.